This passage covers 4 T cell receptor beta chains from one sample sequenced in a study of T cell responses to AZD1222 COVID-19 vaccine. TCRdb's copy holds only in-frame clones and misses some; the assay was immunoSEQ multiplex PCR. The repertoire holds around 110,000 clones, with around nine tenths as singletons. The source was peripheral blood, collected 28 days after the second AZD1222 dose. These receptors all come from an adult who received the AZD1222 COVID-19 vaccine.

CDR3 sequence reads: CASSLMASGREQYF. As DNA, the CDR3 is TGTGCCAGCAGCTTGATGGCTAGCGGGAGGGAGCAGTACTTC. The J gene is TRBJ2-7, the V gene TRBV7-2; 11 positions match TRBD2. CDR1 and CDR2 from the germline V gene are SGHTA and FQGNSA. The trim removed 3 bases at V and 7 bases at J, leaving 5 bases unmatched. The CDR3 spans 14 residues.

The chain has TRBV5-4 and TRBJ1-2; D is unresolved. The V end was cut by 3 bases, the J end by 4 bases, with 10 bases between. This CDR3 contains 13 residues. Germline CDR1 and CDR2: SGHNT and YYREEE (reference sequence). The CDR3 nucleotides read TGTGCCAGCAGCTCATCCCTCGGCTATGGCTACACCTTC. This translates into CASSSSLGYGYTF.

The CDR3 protein is CASSIAAGIIQETQYF. The CDR3 DNA follows: TGTGCCAGTAGTATAGCGGCAGGTATAATCCAAGAGACCCAGTACTTC. The V call is TRBV19, the J call TRBJ2-5, with D uncertain. Germline assignment: CDR1 LNHDA and CDR2 SQIVND (reference sequence). This CDR3 is 16 amino acids long. Trimming removed 1 base at V and 1 base at J, with 13 bases between.

V is TRBV3-1 (or the pseudogene TRBV3-2) and J is TRBJ2-5; the D gene could be TRBD1 or TRBD2 (6 bases each). The CDR3 covers 18 residues. V shed 4 bases and J shed 0 bases, with 21 bases lying between them. The germline V gene has CDR1 LGHDT and CDR2 YNNKEL (reference sequence). CDR3 in amino acids: CASSLTKGGLSYQETQYF. DNA for the CDR3: TGTGCCAGCAGCCTTACAAAAGGGGGACTTTCGTACCAAGAGACCCAGTACTTC.